A single sample gave rise to the 12 T cell receptor beta chains below, sequenced in a study of OX40 agonist ivuxolimab in advanced cancers. Clones were sequenced by immunoSEQ multiplex PCR, and TCRdb holds only the in-frame ones, with some missing. The sample contains 65,000 to 90,000 clones, around 86% of which appear only once. The source was CD4+ or CD8+ T cells sorted from blood, collected in a trial of the OX40 agonist ivuxolimab. All receptors derive from an adult with an advanced solid tumor such as melanoma, head and neck, liver or kidney cancer.

This clone was detected only once. No conserved phenylalanine or tryptophan is present at the end of the CDR3, so a read error is the likely explanation. It is unclear where the CDR3 begins or ends on the DNA, so no DNA is shown, and the CDR3 is as TCRdb lists it. The chain uses TRBV10-1 and TRBJ2-3. Germline loops: CDR1 WNHNN, CDR2 SYGVQD (reference sequence). The CDR3 length is 8 residues, termini included. The CDR3 spells CASSLSRR.

The V gene is TRBV28, the J gene TRBJ2-6; 10 positions match TRBD1. This CDR3 contains 18 residues. The V gene's germline CDR1 is MDHEN and CDR2 SYDVKM. Germline trimming cut 4 bases from V and 0 bases from J; bases unmatched to any gene: 6. The DNA for the CDR3 is TGTGCCAGCAGTTCTACGGACAGGGGGAGCTCTGGGGCCAACGTCCTGACTTTC. Residues: CASSSTDRGSSGANVLTF.

V gene TRBV7-9 combines with J gene TRBJ2-7; the match to TRBD1 covers 7 bases. The V gene's germline CDR1 is SEHNR and CDR2 FQNEAQ (reference sequence). The CDR3 spans 13 residues. Trimming cost V 5 bases and J 3 bases; bases outside gene matches: 4. CDR3 in DNA: TGTGCCAGCAGCGGGGACAGCCTCTACGAGCAGTACTTC. It translates to CASSGDSLYEQYF.

This clone occurred a few times. The J gene is TRBJ1-2, the V gene TRBV5-4; no clear D gene. Trimming removed 0 bases at V and 8 bases at J, with 14 bases between. The germline V gene has CDR1 SGHNT and CDR2 YYREEE (reference sequence). CDR3 length equals 14 residues. CDR3 in DNA: TGTGCCAGCAGCTTGGTTGACTTAGAAGGGGGCTACACCTTC. It encodes CASSLVDLEGGYTF.

The chain couples TRBV11-2 to TRBJ2-5, with D tentatively TRBD1 (6 bases). Germline V gene data show CDR1 as SGHAT and CDR2 as FQNNGV. V was cut by 5 bases and J by 5 bases, with 6 bases left in between. This CDR3 has 11 amino acids. The CDR3 protein is CASSQGETQYF. The CDR3 DNA follows: TGTGCCAGCAGCCAGGGGGAGACCCAGTACTTC. Drawing the rest from reference TRBV11-2 and TRBJ2-5, the complete variable domain is EAGVAQSPRYKIIEKRQSVAFWCNPISGHATLYWYQQILGQGPKLLIQFQNNGVVDDSQLPKDRFSAERLKGVDSTLKIQPAKLEDSAVYLCASSQGETQYFGPGTRLLVL.

The chain is built from TRBV4-3 and TRBJ1-1; no reliable D call. Germline values: CDR1 LGHNA, CDR2 YSLEER. The V and J ends lost 0 bases and 6 bases respectively, with 2 bases between them. The CDR3 length is 11 residues. Written as DNA, the CDR3 is TGCGCCAGCAGCCAAGATTCTGAAGCTTTCTTT. Translation gives CASSQDSEAFF.

Only a few counts were recorded for this clone. The gene calls are TRBV6-5 and TRBJ1-6, with 9 bases that match TRBD1. V lost 6 bases, J lost 14 bases, and 11 bases stayed unmatched. CDR3 size: 14 residues. CDR1 is MNHEY, CDR2 SVGAGI, per germline. CDR3 sequence: CASRGSGTGSTLHF. In DNA, the CDR3 is TGTGCCAGCAGGGGCTCCGGGACAGGGTCCACCCTCCACTTT.

V usage is TRBV6-5 and J usage is TRBJ1-6; D unclear. Germline V gene sequence: CDR1 MNHEY, CDR2 SVGAGI. This CDR3 comprises 16 residues. Trimming removed 4 bases at V and 0 bases at J, with 10 bases between. CDR3 nucleotides: TGTGCCAGCAGTTGGGTAGGAGGCTCCTATAATTCACCCCTCCACTTT. Translating it yields CASSWVGGSYNSPLHF.

As DNA, the CDR3 is TGCGCCAGCAGCCATAGCGGACCTAACTACGAGCAGTACTTC. The encoded protein is CASSHSGPNYEQYF. V gene TRBV5-1 combines with J gene TRBJ2-7; weak D call: TRBD2 (6 bases). V shed 4 bases and J shed 3 bases, with 14 bases lying between them. From germline, CDR1 is SGHRS and CDR2 YFSETQ. This CDR3 has 14 residues.

This chain links TRBV19 with TRBJ2-1; 7 bases fit TRBD1. Trimming removed 5 bases from V and 2 bases from J; junction bases left unmatched: 9. From germline, CDR1 is LNHDA and CDR2 SQIVND (reference sequence). This CDR3 is 16 amino acids long. CDR3 nucleotides: TGTGCCAGTAGTTCGAGGGGGCTCAGTCCCTACAATGAGCAGTTCTTC. It translates to CASSSRGLSPYNEQFF. The variable domain in full, completed from reference TRBV19 and TRBJ2-1, reads DGGITQSPKYLFRKEGQNVTLSCEQNLNHDAMYWYRQDPGQGLRLIYYSQIVNDFQKGDIAEGYSVSREKKESFPLTVTSAQKNPTAFYLCASSSRGLSPYNEQFFGPGTRLTVL.

V is TRBV2 and J is TRBJ2-2; 8 bases align to TRBD1. This CDR3 spans 14 amino acids. Germline CDR1 SNHLY, CDR2 FYNNEI. V shed 5 bases, J shed 7 bases, and the junction held 6 bases outside the gene matches. CDR3 sequence: CASSIQGVIGELFF. In nucleotides, the CDR3 is TGTGCCAGCAGTATACAGGGGGTTATCGGGGAGCTGTTTTTT.

This chain uses TRBV10-2 with TRBJ1-1; D remains ambiguous. The CDR3 is 13 residues long. Deletions cut 3 bases from V and 4 bases from J, with 9 bases between. CDR1 and CDR2 from the germline V gene are WSHSY and SAAADI. The CDR3: CASSDWGATEAFF. The DNA of the CDR3 is TGCGCCAGCAGTGATTGGGGAGCCACTGAAGCTTTCTTT.